The present entry profiles one T cell receptor (beta chain) with its context. Its antigen is unidentified. If patients had autoimmune disease history or systemic immunosuppression, they were excluded. Samples were taken at baseline and on day 1 of cycles 4 and 7. This entry is derived from a study of OX40 agonist ivuxolimab in advanced cancers. Only in-frame clones appear in the TCRdb table, and some are missing; sequencing was by immunoSEQ multiplex PCR. The profile shows tens of thousands of clones, around 82% of them singletons. General study findings and limits: The study did not work out the antigen specificity of the expanded peripheral T cells.

This sequence was found in an adult with an advanced solid tumor such as melanoma, head and neck, liver or kidney cancer. This sample comprised CD4+ or CD8+ T cells sorted from blood, obtained in a trial of the OX40 agonist ivuxolimab.

CDR3 nucleotides: TGTGCCAGCAGCCCACGTCAACAGGGGAACATTCAGTACTTC. The encoded protein is CASSPRQQGNIQYF. The genes are TRBV11-1 and TRBJ2-4; 7 bases are a match to TRBD1. Germline V CDR1 and CDR2: SGHAT, FQDESV (reference sequence). The trim removed 5 bases at V and 7 bases at J, leaving 8 bases unmatched. This CDR3 is built from 14 residues. Full variable domain (missing parts from reference TRBV11-1 and TRBJ2-4): EAEVAQSPRYKITEKSQAVAFWCDPISGHATLYWYRQILGQGPELLVQFQDESVVDDSQLPKDRFSAERLKGVDSTLKIQPAELGDSAMYLCASSPRQQGNIQYFGAGTRLSVL.